The 12 T cell receptor beta chains in this list originate from one sample, sequenced in a study of regulatory and conventional T cells in RAG deficiency. Produced via immunoSEQ multiplex PCR; TCRdb's table is partial and in-frame only. The repertoire consists of 20,000 to 25,000 clones, with around 97% occurring once and the leading ten covering 1% to 1.5%. Genomic DNA came from blood conventional CD4+ T cells gated CD25-low CD127-high. This same sample was also taken into another study, of regulatory T cells. That work states: The PCR used 52 TRBV and 13 TRBJ primers.

The sample taken for sequencing was CD25- CD4+ T cells sorted from blood. Receptors were obtained from a human donor in good health.

This chain connects TRBV5-1 to TRBJ2-3; no clear D. CDR1 SGHRS and CDR2 YFSETQ come from the germline V gene. V lost 0 bases and J 1 base, leaving 12 bases between the germline ends. CDR3 length: 16 amino acids. CDR3 DNA: TGCGCCAGCAGCTTGGATCCTTGGGCCGGCACAGATACGCAGTATTTT. This codes for CASSLDPWAGTDTQYF.

This chain links TRBV5-6 with TRBJ1-2; a weak D match, TRBD1 (5 bases). The CDR3 has 15 amino acids. V was shortened by 6 bases and J by 5 bases, with 20 bases between the two germline ends. The germline gives CDR1 SGHDT, CDR2 YYEEEE. CDR3 sequence reads: CASTGTSTLGYGYTF. The CDR3 DNA is TGTGCCAGCACCGGGACTTCTACCTTGGGGTATGGCTACACCTTC.

The chain combines TRBV14 with TRBJ2-7; 8 nucleotides line up with TRBD1. This CDR3 is built from 15 residues. With V trimmed by 2 bases and J by 0 bases, 3 bases remained unmatched. CDR1 and CDR2 (germline): SGHDN, FVKESK. The CDR3 DNA is TGTGCCAGCAGCCAAAGGACAGGGATCTCCTACGAGCAGTACTTC. Its protein product is CASSQRTGISYEQYF.

CDR3 in DNA: TGTGCCATCAGTGAGGAAGGGGGCAGCGGTGGCTACACCTTC. Protein: CAISEEGGSGGYTF. V usage is TRBV10-3 and J usage is TRBJ1-2, with 7 bases that match TRBD1. The V gene end was trimmed by 2 bases and the J gene end by 7 bases; junction bases not matched to a gene: 7. CDR1 and CDR2 (germline): ENHRY, SYGVKD. CDR3 length: 14 residues.

The chain is built from TRBV6-1 and TRBJ2-5, with D uncertain. V was pared by 1 base and J by 0 bases, with 6 bases between. The germline CDR1 and CDR2 sequences are MNHNS and SASEGT. The CDR3 consists of 14 residues. The CDR3 nucleotides are TGTGCCAGCAGTGAAGAAGCCCACCAAGAGACCCAGTACTTC. Its protein product is CASSEEAHQETQYF.

The chain is built from TRBV7-9 and TRBJ1-2; D ambiguous. This CDR3 has 15 residues. Trimming took 6 bases from V and 2 from J, leaving 16 bases between them. Germline CDR1 reads SEHNR; CDR2 reads FQNEAQ (reference sequence). CDR3 sequence (DNA): TGTGCCAGCAGACATACGGGCCGGGAAAACTATGGCTACACCTTC. Translated, it gives CASRHTGRENYGYTF.

The J gene is TRBJ2-7, the V gene TRBV11-3; D is unclear. CDR1 SGHNT and CDR2 YENEEA come from the germline V gene. The CDR3 loop spans 13 amino acids. Deletions cut 5 bases from V and 1 base from J, with 9 bases between. The CDR3 DNA reads as TGTGCCAGCAGCCCAGAATTTTCCTACGAGCAGTACTTC. Protein: CASSPEFSYEQYF. The full variable domain, with the rest looked up from reference TRBV11-3 and TRBJ2-7, is EAGVVQSPRYKIIEKKQPVAFWCNPISGHNTLYWYLQNLGQGPELLIRYENEEAVDDSQLPKDRFSAERLKGVDSTLKIQPAELGDSAVYLCASSPEFSYEQYFGPGTRLTVT.

The rearrangement joins TRBV11-2 to TRBJ1-1; D gene uncertain. CDR1 is SGHAT, CDR2 FQNNGV, per germline. This CDR3 comprises 13 residues. V was pared by 2 bases and J by 4 bases, with 8 bases between. The CDR3 sequence: CASSLTSLTEAFF. The CDR3 region has the DNA TGTGCCAGCAGCTTAACATCCCTCACTGAAGCTTTCTTT. Full variable domain (remainder filled in from reference TRBV11-2 and TRBJ1-1): EAGVAQSPRYKIIEKRQSVAFWCNPISGHATLYWYQQILGQGPKLLIQFQNNGVVDDSQLPKDRFSAERLKGVDSTLKIQPAKLEDSAVYLCASSLTSLTEAFFGQGTRLTVV.

This clone was detected only once. This chain uses TRBV18 with TRBJ1-2; tentative D call: TRBD1 (6 bases). The ends were cut back, 3 bases at V and 0 bases at J, with 8 bases in the middle. The V gene's germline CDR1 is KGHSH and CDR2 LQKENI. This CDR3 is 14 amino acids long. CDR3 nucleotide sequence: TGTGCCAGCTCACCGGACAGAGCTAACTATGGCTACACCTTC. Its translation is CASSPDRANYGYTF.

The chain employs TRBV5-6 and TRBJ1-1; D unresolved. V lost 0 bases to trimming and J lost 1 base, with 7 bases between them. Per the germline V gene, CDR1 is SGHDT and CDR2 is YYEEEE. This CDR3 has 14 amino acids. CDR3 nucleotides: TGTGCCAGCAGCTTGGGCAGTGCGAACACTGAAGCTTTCTTT. Encoded protein: CASSLGSANTEAFF.

This clone was seen a few times. V and J are TRBV18 and TRBJ1-3; 10 bases line up with TRBD1. This CDR3 is 16 amino acids long. V lost 4 bases to trimming and J lost 2 bases; unmatched junction nucleotides: 5. CDR1 and CDR2 (germline): KGHSH, LQKENI. The DNA of the CDR3 is TGTGCCAGCTCACGAGGGACAGGGGCAACTGGAAACACCATATATTTT. It translates to CASSRGTGATGNTIYF. Combining the CDR3 with reference TRBV18 and TRBJ1-3 gives the whole variable domain NAGVMQNPRHLVRRRGQEARLRCSPMKGHSHVYWYRQLPEEGLKFMVYLQKENIIDESGMPKERFSAEFPKEGPSILRIQQVVRGDSAAYFCASSRGTGATGNTIYFGEGSWLTVV.

V gene TRBV2 combines with J gene TRBJ1-1, with D uncertain. The germline CDR1 and CDR2 sequences are SNHLY and FYNNEI. V was pared by 4 bases and J by 0 bases, with 9 bases between. This CDR3 region has 14 residues. The CDR3 nucleotides are TGTGCCAGCAGTGGCCCCAACATGAACACTGAAGCTTTCTTT. It yields the protein CASSGPNMNTEAFF.